This section outlines one T cell receptor (beta chain) sequence together with its context. Its antigen is unknown. These data belong to a study of cytomegalovirus exposure and HLA in healthy donors. Study at large: An earlier analysis found roughly 110 million unique TCR beta sequences from about 190 million T cells. Falling in the Caucasian-associated ancestry cluster were about four fifths of about 400 genotyped donors. Findings and limits, study-wide: When a later analysis compared HLA-associated TCR beta chains with equally common others, the HLA-associated chains turned out to be more clonally expanded and to have lower generation probabilities. In a later analysis, TCR association rates varied by HLA locus: DRB1 most, HLA-C fewest.

Germline loops: CDR1 LGHNA, CDR2 YSLEER. The germline V and J ends were trimmed by 3 bases and 0 bases, with 8 bases remaining between them. This CDR3 is built from 14 residues. In the PCR, 60 Vbeta and 13 Jbeta primers were used. Assay: immunoSEQ multiplex PCR; the TCRdb copy retains only in-frame clones and omits some. The sample contains approximately 200,000 clones, 60% to 80% of which appear only once. The clonotype was recovered from a man between 18 and 29 years old in good health and CMV-seronegative. Specimen: PBMCs. The chain is built from TRBV4-3 and TRBJ1-1; D not resolved. Here the CDR3 DNA reads TGCGCCAGCAGCCAGGAGAGAATGAACACTGAAGCTTTCTTT. This gives the protein CASSQERMNTEAFF.